The 6 T cell receptor beta chains given below trace back to one sample, sequenced in a study of regulatory T cells in long-lasting Graves disease. The time point here: newly diagnosed GD, antithyroid drugs for less than 3 months. The authors made the TCR library using RNA they extracted from PBMCs. The authors built TCR beta libraries using iRepertoire HTBI primers and Arm-PCR of CDR3 regions. One entry per CDR3 protein, called by TCRdb with MiXCR from the multiplex PCR reads. The data show about 400,000 distinct CDR3 sequences, with 16% seen just once and around 21% held by the top ten. These same records also appear under a second study, on T cells in Graves' hyperthyroidism and ophthalmopathy.

This sample comprised peripheral blood mononuclear cells (PBMCs), obtained at new diagnosis, from a patient treated with antithyroid drugs. These receptors were collected from a woman aged 18-35 years with Graves disease.

This clonotype has ten or more counts. The rearrangement links TRBV2 to TRBJ1-2; TRBD1 matches 7 bases. Germline trimming cut 5 bases from V and 2 bases from J; bases unmatched to any gene: 2. CDR3 length: 13 residues. Germline lookup yields CDR1 SNHLY and CDR2 FYNNEI. The CDR3, as DNA: TGTGCCAGCAGTCCGACAGGGAACTATGGCTACACCTTC. Translating gives CASSPTGNYGYTF.

This clonotype was counted ten times or more. The chain combines TRBV14 with TRBJ2-5; 7 nucleotides align to TRBD1. Trimming cost V 4 bases and J 5 bases; bases outside gene matches: 7. In germline, CDR1 is SGHDN, CDR2 FVKESK. The CDR3 runs to 14 residues. The CDR3 DNA sequence: TGTGCCAGCAGCCCCCGACAGGGATGGGAGACCCAGTACTTC. This codes for CASSPRQGWETQYF.

The table lists this clonotype with a few counts. The CDR3 is CASSFSFSRIAGENTGELFF. CDR3 DNA: TGTGCCAGCAGTTTTAGTTTCTCAAGGATAGCGGGAGAGAACACCGGGGAGCTGTTTTTT. This rearrangement joins TRBV28 to TRBJ2-2; 9 nucleotides agree with TRBD2. Looked up from germline, CDR1 is MDHEN and CDR2 is SYDVKM. V was clipped by 3 bases and J by 1 base; unmatched bases: 15. The CDR3 loop spans 20 amino acids.

Concerning this clonotype: The missing conserved phenylalanine or tryptophan at the end of this CDR3 makes a read error likely. The rearrangement joins TRBV6-1 to TRBJ2-1; 8 bases are a match to TRBD2. Germline-derived CDR1 and CDR2 are MNHNS and SASEGT. Trimming removed 4 bases from V and 3 bases from J; junction bases left unmatched: 8. The CDR3 length is 16 residues. The DNA of the CDR3 is TGTGCCAGCAGTGCCGGCGGTAGCGGGATCTACAATGAGCAGTTCCTC. Translated, it gives CASSAGGSGIYNEQFL.

This clonotype was found a few times. The rearrangement joins TRBV27 to TRBJ1-1; D is unclear. V lost 7 bases, J lost 5 bases, and 14 bases lay in between. Germline V CDR1 and CDR2: MNHEY, SMNVEV (reference sequence). The CDR3 is made up of 13 amino acids. This CDR3 reads CASTPKGLTEAFF. The CDR3 DNA sequence: TGTGCCAGCACCCCGAAAGGGCTGACTGAAGCTTTCTTT.

This clonotype was seen many times. V gene TRBV7-9 combines with J gene TRBJ2-3; D not certain. CDR1 is SEHNR, CDR2 FQNEAQ, per germline (reference sequence). This CDR3 contains 15 residues. V gave up 1 base and J gave up 3 bases, with 11 bases separating them. The chain's CDR3 is CASSLGTARTDTQYF. In DNA, the CDR3 is TGTGCCAGCAGCTTAGGGACCGCAAGGACAGATACGCAGTATTTT.